This T cell receptor beta chain derives from a study of cytomegalovirus exposure and HLA in healthy donors. Study-level findings and limits: There were some public TCRs occurring in many donors, but most TCR sequences were rare.

Regarding this clone: What it recognizes is unknown.

The CDR3 spans 12 residues. Per the germline V gene, CDR1 is SGHTA and CDR2 is FQGTGA. The ends were cut back, 2 bases at V and 5 bases at J, with 6 bases in the middle. PCR involved 60 Vbeta and 13 Jbeta primers. Generated by immunoSEQ multiplex PCR, the TCRdb table keeps only in-frame clones and is missing some. The sample lists 140,000 to 150,000 clones, around 57% seen once, with approximately 1.7% in the top ten. The sequenced sample was PBMCs. The clonotype originates from a male donor in good health and CMV-seronegative. This chain connects TRBV7-3 to TRBJ2-5; D call uncertain. CDR3 DNA sequence: TGTGCCAGCAGCTTACTTGCGGAGACCCAGTACTTC. This sequence encodes CASSLLAETQYF.